This TCR beta chain originates from a study of T cell changes during pregnancy in multiple sclerosis. Profiled with immunoSEQ multiplex PCR; TCRdb holds only in-frame clones, not every one. The sample consists of roughly 89,000 clones, just under 95% of them appearing once. CDR3 size: 17 residues. Per germline, CDR1 SGHRS and CDR2 YFSETQ. Deletions cut 4 bases from V and 3 bases from J, with 20 bases between. The chain combines TRBV5-1 with TRBJ1-3; D is perhaps TRBD1 (6 bases). The clonotype was recovered from a female donor with multiple sclerosis, enrolled in a pregnancy study. The specimen was peripheral blood, collected in the first trimester of pregnancy. The CDR3 spells CASSLDPGVGSGNTIYF. CDR3 bases: TGCGCCAGCAGCCTTGACCCAGGGGTAGGCAGTGGAAACACCATATATTTT.